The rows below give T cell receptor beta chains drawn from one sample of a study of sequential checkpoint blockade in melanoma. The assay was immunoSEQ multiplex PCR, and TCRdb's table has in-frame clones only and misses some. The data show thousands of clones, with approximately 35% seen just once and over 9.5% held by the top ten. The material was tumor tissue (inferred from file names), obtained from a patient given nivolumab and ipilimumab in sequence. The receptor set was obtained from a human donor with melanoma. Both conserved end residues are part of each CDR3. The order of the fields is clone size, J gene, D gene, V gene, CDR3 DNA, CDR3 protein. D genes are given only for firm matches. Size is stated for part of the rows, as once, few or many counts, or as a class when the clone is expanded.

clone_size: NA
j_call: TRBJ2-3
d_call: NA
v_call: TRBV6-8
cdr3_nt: TGTGCCAGCAGCCATCTCGCGCAGGGCACAGATACGCAGTATTTT
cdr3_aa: CASSHLAQGTDTQYF

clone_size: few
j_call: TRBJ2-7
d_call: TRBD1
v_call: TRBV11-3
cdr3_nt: TGTGCCAGCAGCTTCCCGGGACAGGGTATCTACGAGCAGTACTTC
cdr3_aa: CASSFPGQGIYEQYF

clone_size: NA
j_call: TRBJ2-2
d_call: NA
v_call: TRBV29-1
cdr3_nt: TGCAGCGTTAGAAGATTTCAGGAGACCGGGGAGCTGTTTTTT
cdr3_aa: CSVRRFQETGELFF

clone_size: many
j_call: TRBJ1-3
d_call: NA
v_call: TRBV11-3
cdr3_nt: TGTGCCAGCAGCTTAGTAGGACAGCGCGACTCTGGAAACACCATATATTTT
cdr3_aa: CASSLVGQRDSGNTIYF

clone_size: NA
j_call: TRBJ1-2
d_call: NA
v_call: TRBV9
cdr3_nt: TGTGCCAGCAGCCCCAGCTCGCGCGCTGGGATCTATGGCTACACCTTC
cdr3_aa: CASSPSSRAGIYGYTF

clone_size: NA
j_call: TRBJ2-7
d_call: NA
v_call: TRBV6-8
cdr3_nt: TGTGCCAGCAGTAACAGGGTTTTAGCCTACGAGCAGTACTTC
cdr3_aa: CASSNRVLAYEQYF

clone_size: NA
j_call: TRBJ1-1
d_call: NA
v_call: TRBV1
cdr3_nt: TGCGCCAGCAGCCCCCCTAGCGGGGGGCGGTACACTGAAGCTTTCTTT
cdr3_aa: CASSPPSGGRYTEAFF

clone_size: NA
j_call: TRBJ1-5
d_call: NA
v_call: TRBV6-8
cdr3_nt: TGTGCCAGCAGTTACGGTAGTGTTCAGCCCCAGCATTTT
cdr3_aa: CASSYGSVQPQHF

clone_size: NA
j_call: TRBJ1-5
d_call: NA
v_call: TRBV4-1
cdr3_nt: TGCGCCAGCAGCCTAAGGTCGGATAGCAATCAGCCCCAGCATTTT
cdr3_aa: CASSLRSDSNQPQHF

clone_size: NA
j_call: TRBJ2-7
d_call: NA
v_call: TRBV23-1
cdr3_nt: TGCGCCAGCACAGCCGCCTTGGACAGCGCGGCCTGCCCCGACTACGAGCAGTACTTC
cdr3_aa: CASTAALDSAACPDYEQYF

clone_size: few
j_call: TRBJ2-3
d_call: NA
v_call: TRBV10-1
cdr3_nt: TGCGCCAGTGGAACCCCACTAGTTTATGAGGATACGCAGTATTTT
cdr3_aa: CASGTPLVYEDTQYF

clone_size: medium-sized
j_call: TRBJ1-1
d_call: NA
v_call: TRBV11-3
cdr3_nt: TGTGCCAGCAGCTTGTATTCAGGGGCAGAGGGGACTGAAGCTTTCTTT
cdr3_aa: CASSLYSGAEGTEAFF

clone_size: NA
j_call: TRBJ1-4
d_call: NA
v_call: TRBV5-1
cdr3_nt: TGCGCCAGCAGAACTGATGGAGCCGATTCTAAGGGAAAACTGTTTTTT
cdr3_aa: CASRTDGADSKGKLFF

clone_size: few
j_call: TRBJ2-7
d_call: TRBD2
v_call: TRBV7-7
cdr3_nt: TGTGCCAGCAGCCTGACTAGCGGGTACTACGAGCAGTACTTC
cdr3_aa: CASSLTSGYYEQYF

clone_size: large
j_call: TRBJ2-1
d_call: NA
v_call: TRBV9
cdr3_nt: TGTGCCAGCAGCCCCGACCGGGTCGCCTACAATGAGCAGTTCTTC
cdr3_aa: CASSPDRVAYNEQFF

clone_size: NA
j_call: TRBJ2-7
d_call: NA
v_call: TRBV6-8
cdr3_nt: TGTGCCAGCAGTCCACGGGGGACACTCGTCTCCTACGAGCAGTACTTC
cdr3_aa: CASSPRGTLVSYEQYF

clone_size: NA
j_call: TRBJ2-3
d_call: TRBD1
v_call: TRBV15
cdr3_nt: TGTGCCACCAGCAGGCCCCGGGACAGTGATAGTACGCAGTATTTT
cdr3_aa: CATSRPRDSDSTQYF

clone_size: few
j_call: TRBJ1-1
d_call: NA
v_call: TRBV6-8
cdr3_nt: TGTGCCAGCAGTTACTCGGGGATGGACACTGAAGCTTTCTTT
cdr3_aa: CASSYSGMDTEAFF

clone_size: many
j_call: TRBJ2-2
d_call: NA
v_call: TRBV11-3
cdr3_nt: TGTGCCAGCAGCCGCGGGGACAGTAACACCGGGGAGCTGTTTTTT
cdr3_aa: CASSRGDSNTGELFF